This TCR beta chain was recorded in a study of cytomegalovirus exposure and HLA in healthy donors. Study in general: Assignment to the Caucasian-associated ancestry cluster applied to approximately 79% of the approximately 400 genotyped donors. Study-level results: Both high specificity and high sensitivity reportedly marked the classifier's diagnosis of cytomegalovirus status. It was confirmed in vitro that three of the CMV-associated chains were specific for CMV antigens.

Turning to this clone: The antigen remains unidentified.

The donors gave bone marrow, and they were healthy. CDR1 and CDR2 (germline): MGHRA, YSYEKL. V was trimmed by 4 bases and J by 4 bases, leaving 8 bases between them. The CDR3 is made up of 13 amino acids. 60 Vbeta and 13 Jbeta primers were used in PCR. Repertoires were generated with immunoSEQ multiplex PCR, while TCRdb's copy carries only in-frame clones and drops some. The repertoire consists of over 200,000 clones, with 80% to 90% occurring once and the leading ten covering roughly 1%. The receptor was isolated from a woman aged 18-35 years in good health and CMV-seronegative. The sequenced sample consisted of PBMCs. The genes are TRBV4-1 and TRBJ1-5; D is uncertain. For the CDR3, the DNA is TGCGCCAGCAGCCCAGTACATAATCAGCCCCAGCATTTT. Its protein product is CASSPVHNQPQHF.